These 3 T cell receptor beta chains were sequenced from one sample in a study of blood T cell repertoires in COVID-19. TCRdb's table, derived via immunoSEQ multiplex PCR, lists solely in-frame clones and lacks some. The data contain tens of thousands of clones, roughly 78% of them singletons. The sample was peripheral blood. The receptors originated from a woman between 70 and 85 years old with acute or convalescent COVID-19.

This clone was picked up one time. The chain uses TRBV19 and TRBJ1-4; TRBD1 agrees at 7 bases. The V gene's germline CDR1 is LNHDA and CDR2 SQIVND (reference sequence). The trim removed 9 bases at V and 5 bases at J, leaving 6 bases unmatched. This CDR3 is 13 amino acids long. The CDR3 DNA follows: TGTGCCAGCAAGGACAGGAGAAATGAAAAACTGTTTTTT. It yields the protein CASKDRRNEKLFF.

This sequence joins TRBV5-1 and TRBJ2-7, with 13 nucleotides matching TRBD2. The CDR3 runs to 15 residues. Germline assignment: CDR1 SGHRS and CDR2 YFSETQ. The V segment lost 2 bases and the J segment 5 bases; nucleotides outside the gene matches: 4. Written as DNA, the CDR3 is TGCGCCAGCAGCTTTGGGACTAGCGGGAAGGACGAGCAGTACTTC. Its protein product is CASSFGTSGKDEQYF.

This clone occurred once. The V call is TRBV5-1, the J call TRBJ2-3; possible D gene TRBD2, 6 bases. Trimming took off 3 bases at V and 6 bases at J, with 14 bases between the two ends. Germline values: CDR1 SGHRS, CDR2 YFSETQ. This CDR3 has 14 amino acids. The CDR3 DNA reads TGCGCCAGCAGCTCGGGTTCGGGGGACGATACGCAGTATTTT. Its translation: CASSSGSGDDTQYF.